A single sample gave rise to the 20 T cell receptor beta chains below, sequenced in a study of CD8+ T cells in alopecia areata. Extracted RNA was reverse transcribed into cDNA, the sequencing template. Sequencing used immunoSEQ multiplex PCR; TCRdb keeps in-frame clones, though not all of them. The repertoire has about 200,000 clones, about 56% of them found once; the top ten carry around 5%. The sequenced material came from CD8+ T cells sorted from blood. The origin of the receptors is a human donor in good health.

This clone was counted a few times. This sequence joins TRBV29-1 and TRBJ2-1; 7 bases line up with TRBD2. Germline CDR1 is SQVTM and CDR2 is ANQGSEA. This CDR3 has 16 residues. V lost 6 bases to trimming and J lost 5 bases; unmatched junction nucleotides: 16. CDR3 sequence (DNA): TGCAGCGTCGAACACCCCCGCAGCGGGGTCGACAATGAGCAGTTCTTC. Its protein is CSVEHPRSGVDNEQFF.

This clone was recorded a few times. The chain recombines TRBV13 with TRBJ1-1; D remains ambiguous. The CDR3 spans 14 residues. The V end was cut by 0 bases, the J end by 4 bases, with 9 bases between. CDR1 is PRHDT, CDR2 FYEKMQ, per germline (reference sequence). CDR3 DNA sequence: TGTGCCAGCAGCTTAGGGCACTGGGGCACTGAAGCTTTCTTT. Its protein is CASSLGHWGTEAFF.

The chain is built from TRBV4-1 and TRBJ2-7; possible D gene TRBD1, 6 bases. This CDR3 is built from 15 residues. The ends were cut back, 1 base at V and 3 bases at J, with 13 bases in the middle. Germline V gives CDR1 MGHRA, CDR2 YSYEKL. The CDR3 bases are TGCGCCAGCAGCCAAGCTACAGGGCTCATCTACGAGCAGTACTTC. This sequence encodes CASSQATGLIYEQYF.

This chain links TRBV5-4 with TRBJ2-3; TRBD2 might be the D (5 bases). V was trimmed by 2 bases and J by 1 base, leaving 5 bases between them. Looked up from germline, CDR1 is SGHNT and CDR2 is YYREEE (reference sequence). The CDR3 has 13 amino acids. CDR3 nucleotides: TGTGCCAGCAGCTTCGGGGGCACAGATACGCAGTATTTT. It is translated as CASSFGGTDTQYF.

This sequence joins TRBV27 and TRBJ2-3, with 11 bases aligning to TRBD2. V lost 4 bases and J lost 0; bases outside the gene matches: 6. CDR3 length equals 17 residues. Germline CDR1 and CDR2: MNHEY and SMNVEV (reference sequence). The DNA for the CDR3 is TGTGCCAGCAGTTCCCGACTAGCGGGGTTGAGCACAGATACGCAGTATTTT. Protein product: CASSSRLAGLSTDTQYF.

The rearrangement uses TRBV27 and TRBJ2-7; the match to TRBD2 covers 7 bases. From germline, CDR1 is MNHEY and CDR2 SMNVEV (reference sequence). The CDR3 is 14 amino acids. Trimming cost V 5 bases and J 4 bases; bases outside gene matches: 8. Here the CDR3 DNA reads TGTGCCAGCAGTGAAGCGGGGCTGCTTTACGAGCAGTACTTC. It translates to CASSEAGLLYEQYF.

This clone was seen only once. This sequence joins TRBV4-1 and TRBJ1-5, with D possibly TRBD1 on 6 matching bases. The CDR3 loop spans 16 amino acids. Per germline, CDR1 MGHRA and CDR2 YSYEKL. V lost 2 bases, J lost 2 bases, and 13 bases lay in between. The CDR3 DNA reads as TGCGCCAGCAGCCAAATATCTAACAGGGGCAATCAGCCCCAGCATTTT. Residues: CASSQISNRGNQPQHF.

This chain links TRBV29-1 with TRBJ1-1; possible D gene TRBD1, 5 bases. Germline V CDR1 and CDR2: SQVTM, ANQGSEA. Trimming took 7 bases from V and 0 from J, leaving 21 bases between them. There are 16 residues in the CDR3. The CDR3 DNA follows: TGCAGCGCTCCGGGACGGCAAGTGGGAATGAACACTGAAGCTTTCTTT. It yields the protein CSAPGRQVGMNTEAFF.

The rearrangement uses TRBV2 and TRBJ2-2, with D perhaps TRBD2 (6 bases). Germline CDR1 and CDR2: SNHLY and FYNNEI. With 9 bases removed from V and 8 bases from J, the gap between germline ends came to 16 bases. The CDR3 sequence is 13 residues long. The CDR3 DNA sequence: TGTGCCAGTTACCGGGACTCCAGGGGGGAGCTGTTTTTT. Translating gives CASYRDSRGELFF. Variable domain in full (rest from reference TRBV2 and TRBJ2-2): EPEVTQTPSHQVTQMGQEVILRCVPISNHLYFYWYRQILGQKVEFLVSFYNNEISEKSEIFDDQFSVERPDGSNFTLKIRSTKLEDSAMYFCASYRDSRGELFFGEGSRLTVL.

The V and J genes are TRBV30 and TRBJ1-5; D might be TRBD1 (5 bases). Germline V gene data show CDR1 as GTSNPN and CDR2 as SVGIG (reference sequence). The V end was cut by 4 bases, the J end by 7 bases, with 11 bases between. The CDR3 consists of 12 residues. The CDR3 is CAWNFWGQPQHF. The CDR3 nucleotides are TGTGCCTGGAACTTTTGGGGCCAGCCCCAGCATTTT.

This clone was counted a few times. Different DNA sequences within this sample yield the same CDR3. The rearrangement joins TRBV7-9 to TRBJ1-1; perhaps TRBD1 as D (6 bases). CDR3 length: 14 residues. Looked up from germline, CDR1 is SEHNR and CDR2 is FQNEAQ (reference sequence). Trimming left V 1 base short and J 1 base short, with 7 bases between. In DNA, the CDR3 is TGTGCCAGCAGCTTAGTACAGGGGAACACTGAAGCTTTCTTT. Its protein product is CASSLVQGNTEAFF.

This clone showed up just a few times. The CDR3 spells CASSLAPSGRGRVYEQYF. In DNA, the CDR3 is TGTGCCAGCAGCTTAGCTCCCAGTGGTAGGGGCAGGGTCTACGAGCAGTACTTC. The J gene is TRBJ2-7, the V gene TRBV11-2, with D possibly being TRBD1 (5 bases). Between the trimmed V and J ends, which lost 1 base and 3 bases, there was a span of 22 bases. The CDR3 runs to 18 residues. CDR1 and CDR2 (germline): SGHAT, FQNNGV.

CDR3 protein: CATSRDGPVPETQYF. CDR3 nucleotide sequence: TGTGCCACCAGCAGAGATGGCCCCGTCCCAGAGACCCAGTACTTC. J is TRBJ2-5 and V is TRBV15; D remains ambiguous. V was shortened by 0 bases and J by 4 bases, with 12 bases between the two germline ends. The CDR3 runs to 15 residues. Germline lookup yields CDR1 LNHNV and CDR2 YYDKDF (reference sequence).

J is TRBJ2-7 and V is TRBV7-2; D is uncertain. V gave up 3 bases and J gave up 3 bases, with 12 bases separating them. The CDR3 has 14 amino acids. The germline gives CDR1 SGHTA, CDR2 FQGNSA. The CDR3 spells CASSFRGSGYEQYF. In DNA form, the CDR3 reads TGTGCCAGCAGCTTTCGCGGTTCGGGCTACGAGCAGTACTTC. The variable domain in full, completed from reference TRBV7-2 and TRBJ2-7, reads GAGVSQSPSNKVTEKGKDVELRCDPISGHTALYWYRQSLGQGLEFLIYFQGNSAPDKSGLPSDRFSAERTGGSVSTLTIQRTQQEDSAVYLCASSFRGSGYEQYFGPGTRLTVT.

This clone was seen a handful of times. The V gene is TRBV9, the J gene TRBJ2-7; the match to TRBD1 covers 7 bases. With V trimmed by 0 bases and J by 0 bases, 3 bases remained unmatched. Per the germline V gene, CDR1 is SGDLS and CDR2 is YYNGEE. This CDR3 is 15 amino acids long. CDR3 nucleotides: TGTGCCAGCAGCGTAGAGGGACAGAGCTCCTACGAGCAGTACTTC. Translated, it gives CASSVEGQSSYEQYF. Together with reference TRBV9 and TRBJ2-7, the CDR3 gives the full variable domain: DSGVTQTPKHLITATGQRVTLRCSPRSGDLSVYWYQQSLDQGLQFLIQYYNGEERAKGNILERFSAQQFPDLHSELNLSSLELGDSALYFCASSVEGQSSYEQYFGPGTRLTVT.

This chain's CDR3 is CASKDRGDTEAFF. The CDR3 DNA sequence: TGTGCCAGCAAGGACAGGGGGGACACTGAAGCTTTCTTT. V gene TRBV2 combines with J gene TRBJ1-1, with 10 bases matching TRBD1. J lost 3 bases, V lost 7 bases, and 2 bases had no gene match. This CDR3 has 13 residues. Germline V lookup: CDR1 SNHLY, CDR2 FYNNEI. The complete variable domain, with remaining parts taken from reference TRBV2 and TRBJ1-1, reads EPEVTQTPSHQVTQMGQEVILRCVPISNHLYFYWYRQILGQKVEFLVSFYNNEISEKSEIFDDQFSVERPDGSNFTLKIRSTKLEDSAMYFCASKDRGDTEAFFGQGTRLTVV.

The chain is built from TRBV6-5 and TRBJ2-5, with D perhaps given as TRBD1 or TRBD2 (5 bases each). V was clipped by 6 bases and J by 4 bases, with 18 bases between them. CDR3 length equals 15 residues. Germline V gives CDR1 MNHEY, CDR2 SVGAGI. The CDR3 protein is CASSRPGPLGETQYF. The CDR3 coding sequence is TGTGCCAGCAGCCGACCGGGGCCCCTAGGAGAGACCCAGTACTTC.

The chain couples TRBV27 to TRBJ1-5; TRBD1 agrees at 8 bases. The germline V gene encodes CDR1 MNHEY and CDR2 SMNVEV (reference sequence). There are 15 residues in the CDR3. V shed 2 bases and J 5 bases; nucleotides not matched to a gene: 5. CDR3 nucleotide sequence: TGTGCCAGCAGTTTAGCACAGGGGGGGGATCAGCCCCAGCATTTT. It encodes CASSLAQGGDQPQHF.

The J gene is TRBJ2-5, the V gene TRBV2; possibly TRBD1 or TRBD2 for D (5 bases each). The germline gives CDR1 SNHLY, CDR2 FYNNEI. With 3 bases removed from V and 2 bases from J, the gap between germline ends came to 16 bases. The CDR3 covers 16 residues. The CDR3 loop is CASSDLGDVSQETQYF. CDR3 DNA: TGTGCCAGCAGTGACCTCGGGGACGTGAGTCAAGAGACCCAGTACTTC.

This clone was seen only a few times. The chain is built from TRBV27 and TRBJ2-1, with 9 bases fitting TRBD2. This CDR3 comprises 14 residues. The V gene end was trimmed by 2 bases and the J gene end by 8 bases; junction bases not matched to a gene: 4. Per the germline V gene, CDR1 is MNHEY and CDR2 is SMNVEV (reference sequence). This chain's CDR3 is CASSLGGGGDEQFF. The CDR3 region has the DNA TGTGCCAGCAGTTTAGGCGGGGGGGGCGATGAGCAGTTCTTC.